This T cell receptor (beta chain) was observed in a study of long-term antiretroviral therapy in people with HIV. An immunoSEQ assay, version v3.0, was performed at survey level. Assay used: immunoSEQ multiplex PCR; TCRdb lists only in-frame clones, some missing. The sample yields tens of thousands of clones, over 70% seen once. This CDR3 contains 13 residues. V was pared by 0 bases and J by 7 bases, with 10 bases between. CDR1 and CDR2 (germline): MNHEY, SVGAGI. This receptor was taken from a middle-aged woman with HIV. The rearrangement joins TRBV6-5 to TRBJ2-7; D tentatively fits TRBD1 or TRBD2 (5 bases each). This sample comprised unsorted PBMCs, obtained 1.2 years after starting antiretroviral therapy. For the CDR3, the DNA is TGTGCCAGCAGTTACTCGAGGGGAGATGAGCAGTACTTC. Translation gives CASSYSRGDEQYF.